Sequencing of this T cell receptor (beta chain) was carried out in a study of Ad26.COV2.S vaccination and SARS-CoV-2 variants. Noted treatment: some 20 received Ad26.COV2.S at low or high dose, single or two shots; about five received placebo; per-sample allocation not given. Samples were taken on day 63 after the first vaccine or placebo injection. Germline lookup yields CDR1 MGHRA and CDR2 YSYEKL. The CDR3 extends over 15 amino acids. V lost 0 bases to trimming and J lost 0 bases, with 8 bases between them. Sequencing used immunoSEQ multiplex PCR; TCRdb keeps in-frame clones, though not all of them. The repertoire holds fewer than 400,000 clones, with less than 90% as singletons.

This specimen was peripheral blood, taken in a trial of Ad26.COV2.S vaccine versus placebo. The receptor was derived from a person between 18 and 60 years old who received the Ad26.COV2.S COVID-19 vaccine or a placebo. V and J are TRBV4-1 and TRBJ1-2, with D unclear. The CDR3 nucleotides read TGCGCCAGCAGCCAAGATACGCACGCTAACTATGGCTACACCTTC. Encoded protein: CASSQDTHANYGYTF.